This TCR beta chain originates from a study of blood T cell repertoires in COVID-19. On the study more broadly: Acute and convalescent COVID-19 specimens originated in the United States, Italy and Spain.

Recruited during active infection, patients (from Seattle) were subsequently followed longitudinally. Profiling relied on immunoSEQ multiplex PCR, and the TCRdb table lists in-frame clones only, not all of them. The repertoire has about 300,000 clones, roughly 84% of them found once; the top ten carry around 1.6%. The V end lost 5 bases, the J end lost 4 bases, and 18 bases lay between the germline ends. Per the germline V gene, CDR1 is SGHRS and CDR2 is YFSETQ. The CDR3 sequence is 15 residues long. Sequencing used peripheral blood. The chain links TRBV5-1 to TRBJ2-5; weak D call: TRBD1 (6 bases). The clonotype was recovered from a human donor with COVID-19, enrolled during active disease. The donor label of this sample is uncertain. The CDR3 bases are TGCGCCAGCAGATCCCTCCGGACAGCAAGAGAGACCCAGTACTTC. Its protein is CASRSLRTARETQYF.